A selection of T cell receptor beta chains follows, all from one sample in a study of blood T cell repertoires in COVID-19. The data were produced by immunoSEQ multiplex PCR, yet TCRdb's version contains in-frame clones alone and is incomplete. The sample contains about 360,000 clones, approximately 86% of which appear only once. The sequencing input was peripheral blood. Receptor source: an older woman with COVID-19, enrolled during active disease. The CDR3 runs from the conserved cysteine through the conserved F or W. The order of the fields is J gene, clone size, CDR3 length, D gene, V gene, CDR3 protein, CDR3 DNA. D genes are given only for firm matches. Rows may omit the clone size; those that give it use once, few, many or a size class.

j_call: TRBJ2-1; clone_size: NA; cdr3_length: 17; d_call: NA; v_call: TRBV4-1; cdr3_aa: CASSQIPKRVVYNEQFF; cdr3_nt: TGCGCCAGCAGTCAGATTCCTAAGCGGGTTGTCTACAATGAGCAGTTCTTC
j_call: TRBJ2-2; clone_size: NA; cdr3_length: 14; d_call: NA; v_call: TRBV7-9; cdr3_aa: CASSPSWHTGELFF; cdr3_nt: TGTGCCAGCAGCCCCTCGTGGCACACCGGGGAGCTGTTTTTT
j_call: TRBJ1-3; clone_size: few; cdr3_length: 14; d_call: NA; v_call: TRBV6-2/TRBV6-3; cdr3_aa: CASSQQDTRNTIYF; cdr3_nt: TGTGCCAGCAGTCAACAGGATACTCGAAACACCATATATTTT
j_call: TRBJ2-7; clone_size: once; cdr3_length: 16; d_call: TRBD2; v_call: TRBV4-2; cdr3_aa: CASSQDRAGDLYEQYF; cdr3_nt: TGTGCCAGCAGCCAAGACCGAGCGGGGGACCTCTACGAGCAGTACTTC
j_call: TRBJ2-5; clone_size: NA; cdr3_length: 15; d_call: TRBD2; v_call: TRBV6-6; cdr3_aa: CASSPTGGLGTSQYF; cdr3_nt: TGTGCCAGCAGTCCCACGGGGGGTCTGGGGACGTCCCAGTACTTC
j_call: TRBJ1-4; clone_size: once; cdr3_length: 13; d_call: NA; v_call: TRBV18; cdr3_aa: CASSPGVNEKLFF; cdr3_nt: TGTGCCAGCTCTCCGGGTGTTAATGAAAAACTGTTTTTT
j_call: TRBJ2-5; clone_size: NA; cdr3_length: 16; d_call: NA; v_call: TRBV7-2; cdr3_aa: CASSRYPGLIQETQYF; cdr3_nt: TGTGCCAGCAGCCGGTACCCGGGACTGATCCAAGAGACCCAGTACTTC
j_call: TRBJ2-1; clone_size: NA; cdr3_length: 14; d_call: TRBD1; v_call: TRBV12-5; cdr3_aa: CASGPGTGWDEQFF; cdr3_nt: TGTGCTAGTGGTCCGGGGACAGGGTGGGATGAGCAGTTCTTC
j_call: TRBJ2-5; clone_size: NA; cdr3_length: 14; d_call: NA; v_call: TRBV7-9; cdr3_aa: CASSPPRTEETQYF; cdr3_nt: TGTGCCAGCAGCCCACCCCGGACAGAAGAGACCCAGTACTTC
j_call: TRBJ1-2; clone_size: NA; cdr3_length: 18; d_call: NA; v_call: TRBV4-3; cdr3_aa: CASSQVFLEARGYYGYTF; cdr3_nt: TGCGCCAGCAGCCAAGTATTCTTGGAGGCCAGGGGTTACTATGGCTACACCTTC
j_call: TRBJ1-2; clone_size: NA; cdr3_length: 14; d_call: NA; v_call: TRBV11-2; cdr3_aa: CASSPSGTPYGYTF; cdr3_nt: TGTGCCAGCAGCCCCAGTGGGACTCCCTATGGCTACACCTTC
j_call: TRBJ1-2; clone_size: NA; cdr3_length: 13; d_call: TRBD1; v_call: TRBV30; cdr3_aa: CAWSVTRGLGYTF; cdr3_nt: TGTGCCTGGAGTGTAACCAGGGGGCTTGGCTACACCTTC
j_call: TRBJ2-3; clone_size: NA; cdr3_length: 15; d_call: TRBD1; v_call: TRBV7-9; cdr3_aa: CASSLKQGNTDTQYF; cdr3_nt: TGTGCCAGCAGCTTAAAACAGGGGAACACAGATACGCAGTATTTT
j_call: TRBJ2-2; clone_size: NA; cdr3_length: 18; d_call: NA; v_call: TRBV5-1; cdr3_aa: CASSLAGVRVPNTGELFF; cdr3_nt: TGCGCCAGCAGCTTGGCCGGGGTGCGGGTTCCGAACACCGGGGAGCTGTTTTTT
j_call: TRBJ1-2; clone_size: NA; cdr3_length: 16; d_call: NA; v_call: TRBV14; cdr3_aa: CASSQMDSQPLYGYTF; cdr3_nt: TGTGCCAGCAGCCAAATGGACAGCCAACCTCTATATGGCTACACCTTC
j_call: TRBJ2-5; clone_size: NA; cdr3_length: 12; d_call: NA; v_call: TRBV11-3; cdr3_aa: CASSLVKETQYF; cdr3_nt: TGTGCCAGCAGCTTAGTCAAAGAGACCCAGTACTTC
j_call: TRBJ1-2; clone_size: many; cdr3_length: 13; d_call: TRBD1; v_call: TRBV6-1; cdr3_aa: CASSEGDSYGYTF; cdr3_nt: TGTGCCAGCAGTGAAGGGGACAGTTATGGCTACACCTTC
j_call: TRBJ2-5; clone_size: NA; cdr3_length: 14; d_call: TRBD1; v_call: TRBV10-3; cdr3_aa: CAISDRQGQETQYF; cdr3_nt: TGTGCCATCAGTGACAGACAGGGGCAAGAGACCCAGTACTTC
j_call: TRBJ1-2; clone_size: NA; cdr3_length: 15; d_call: TRBD1; v_call: TRBV3-1/TRBV3-2; cdr3_aa: CASSQGRDRPYGYTF; cdr3_nt: TGTGCCAGCAGCCAGGGACGGGACAGACCCTATGGCTACACCTTC
j_call: TRBJ2-6; clone_size: NA; cdr3_length: 17; d_call: TRBD1; v_call: TRBV9; cdr3_aa: CASSVFSTGVGANVLTF; cdr3_nt: TGTGCCAGCAGCGTATTTTCGACAGGGGTCGGGGCCAACGTCCTGACTTTC
j_call: TRBJ2-4; clone_size: NA; cdr3_length: 13; d_call: NA; v_call: TRBV4-1; cdr3_aa: CASSRDSKNIQYF; cdr3_nt: TGCGCCAGCAGCCGCGACTCCAAAAACATTCAGTACTTC
j_call: TRBJ1-5; clone_size: few; cdr3_length: 13; d_call: NA; v_call: TRBV21-1; cdr3_aa: CAISGVSNQPQHF; cdr3_nt: TGTGCCATCTCGGGGGTTTCCAATCAGCCCCAGCATTTT
j_call: TRBJ1-2; clone_size: once; cdr3_length: 13; d_call: NA; v_call: TRBV6-6; cdr3_aa: CASTPTVNYGYTF; cdr3_nt: TGTGCCAGCACCCCGACAGTCAACTATGGCTACACCTTC
j_call: TRBJ2-3; clone_size: NA; cdr3_length: 15; d_call: TRBD2; v_call: TRBV5-4; cdr3_aa: CASSPTSGGTDTQYF; cdr3_nt: TGTGCCAGCAGCCCGACTAGCGGGGGCACAGATACGCAGTATTTT
j_call: TRBJ2-1; clone_size: NA; cdr3_length: 15; d_call: TRBD2; v_call: TRBV7-3; cdr3_aa: CASSPRKGAGDEQFF; cdr3_nt: TGTGCCAGCAGCCCACGGAAGGGAGCGGGGGATGAGCAGTTCTTC
j_call: TRBJ1-2; clone_size: few; cdr3_length: 14; d_call: NA; v_call: TRBV4-1; cdr3_aa: CASSQVGSNYGYTF; cdr3_nt: TGCGCCAGCAGCCAAGTCGGGTCTAACTATGGCTACACCTTC
j_call: TRBJ1-4; clone_size: NA; cdr3_length: 16; d_call: TRBD1; v_call: TRBV11-2; cdr3_aa: CASSGRQGATNEKLFF; cdr3_nt: TGTGCCAGCAGCGGGCGACAGGGGGCAACTAATGAAAAACTGTTTTTT
j_call: TRBJ1-2; clone_size: NA; cdr3_length: 15; d_call: TRBD1; v_call: TRBV10-3; cdr3_aa: CAISGTGGANYGYTF; cdr3_nt: TGTGCCATCAGTGGCACAGGGGGCGCTAACTATGGCTACACCTTC
j_call: TRBJ2-5; clone_size: NA; cdr3_length: 13; d_call: NA; v_call: TRBV24-1; cdr3_aa: CATSDSFRETQYF; cdr3_nt: TGTGCCACCAGTGATAGTTTTCGGGAGACCCAGTACTTC
j_call: TRBJ1-2; clone_size: few; cdr3_length: 12; d_call: NA; v_call: TRBV7-9; cdr3_aa: CASSFEGHGYTF; cdr3_nt: TGTGCCAGCAGCTTCGAGGGCCATGGCTACACCTTC
j_call: TRBJ1-2; clone_size: NA; cdr3_length: 14; d_call: TRBD1; v_call: TRBV6-5; cdr3_aa: CASSYSYRGYGYTF; cdr3_nt: TGTGCCAGCAGTTACTCGTACAGGGGCTATGGCTACACCTTC
j_call: TRBJ2-6; clone_size: NA; cdr3_length: 15; d_call: NA; v_call: TRBV6-5; cdr3_aa: CASSYSGAGANVLTF; cdr3_nt: TGTGCCAGCAGTTACTCAGGGGCTGGGGCCAACGTCCTGACTTTC
j_call: TRBJ2-3; clone_size: few; cdr3_length: 14; d_call: TRBD2; v_call: TRBV27; cdr3_aa: CASRGTSLADTQYF; cdr3_nt: TGTGCCAGCAGGGGGACTAGTCTCGCAGATACGCAGTATTTT
j_call: TRBJ2-7; clone_size: NA; cdr3_length: 12; d_call: NA; v_call: TRBV4-2; cdr3_aa: CASSPGLGEQYF; cdr3_nt: TGTGCCAGCAGCCCAGGGCTGGGTGAGCAGTACTTC
j_call: TRBJ1-2; clone_size: NA; cdr3_length: 14; d_call: NA; v_call: TRBV27; cdr3_aa: CASSPDGTSSGYTF; cdr3_nt: TGTGCCAGCAGCCCAGACGGGACATCTTCTGGCTACACCTTC
j_call: TRBJ1-1; clone_size: NA; cdr3_length: 12; d_call: NA; v_call: TRBV5-1; cdr3_aa: CASSYGEVEAFF; cdr3_nt: TGCGCCAGCAGCTACGGTGAAGTTGAAGCTTTCTTT
j_call: TRBJ2-7; clone_size: NA; cdr3_length: 15; d_call: TRBD1; v_call: TRBV5-4; cdr3_aa: CASSWGTGIYYEQYF; cdr3_nt: TGTGCCAGCAGCTGGGGGACAGGGATTTACTACGAGCAGTACTTC
j_call: TRBJ1-2; clone_size: once; cdr3_length: 14; d_call: NA; v_call: TRBV5-1; cdr3_aa: CASSSLQGDYGYTF; cdr3_nt: TGCGCCAGCAGTTCCTTACAGGGAGACTATGGCTACACCTTC
j_call: TRBJ2-7; clone_size: NA; cdr3_length: 15; d_call: NA; v_call: TRBV5-1; cdr3_aa: CASSLTRGMDYEQYF; cdr3_nt: TGCGCCAGCAGCCTTACACGGGGGATGGACTACGAGCAGTACTTC
j_call: TRBJ1-2; clone_size: NA; cdr3_length: 14; d_call: TRBD1; v_call: TRBV9; cdr3_aa: CASSSGQENYGYTF; cdr3_nt: TGTGCCAGCAGCTCCGGACAGGAAAACTATGGCTACACCTTC
j_call: TRBJ2-3; clone_size: NA; cdr3_length: 17; d_call: NA; v_call: TRBV11-2; cdr3_aa: CASSLGRLVPHTDTQYF; cdr3_nt: TGTGCCAGCAGCTTGGGTAGACTAGTTCCGCACACAGATACGCAGTATTTT
j_call: TRBJ1-1; clone_size: NA; cdr3_length: 13; d_call: NA; v_call: TRBV14; cdr3_aa: CASSQEGSTEAFF; cdr3_nt: TGTGCCAGCAGCCAAGAGGGGAGCACTGAAGCTTTCTTT
j_call: TRBJ1-3; clone_size: NA; cdr3_length: 17; d_call: NA; v_call: TRBV6-1; cdr3_aa: CASSEARGGVYGNTIYF; cdr3_nt: TGTGCCAGCAGTGAAGCCCGCGGGGGGGTTTATGGAAACACCATATATTTT
j_call: TRBJ1-6; clone_size: once; cdr3_length: 14; d_call: TRBD1; v_call: TRBV2; cdr3_aa: CASTGTGVNSPLHF; cdr3_nt: TGTGCCAGCACCGGGACAGGGGTTAATTCACCCCTCCACTTT
j_call: TRBJ1-4; clone_size: few; cdr3_length: 15; d_call: TRBD1; v_call: TRBV5-1; cdr3_aa: CASTSGTGGVEKLFF; cdr3_nt: TGCGCCAGCACCTCCGGGACAGGGGGTGTTGAAAAACTGTTTTTT
j_call: TRBJ2-7; clone_size: NA; cdr3_length: 15; d_call: NA; v_call: TRBV2; cdr3_aa: CASSPTRQSTYEQYF; cdr3_nt: TGTGCCAGCAGCCCGACAAGGCAAAGCACCTACGAGCAGTACTTC
j_call: TRBJ2-1; clone_size: once; cdr3_length: 16; d_call: TRBD2; v_call: TRBV3-1/TRBV3-2; cdr3_aa: CASSQLGLADYNEQFF; cdr3_nt: TGTGCCAGCAGCCAATTGGGACTAGCGGATTACAATGAGCAGTTCTTC
j_call: TRBJ1-4; clone_size: NA; cdr3_length: 14; d_call: NA; v_call: TRBV5-1; cdr3_aa: CASSLIQGSEKLFF; cdr3_nt: TGCGCCAGCAGCTTGATACAGGGTAGTGAAAAACTGTTTTTT
j_call: TRBJ2-7; clone_size: NA; cdr3_length: 13; d_call: TRBD1; v_call: TRBV11-1; cdr3_aa: CASSQDRASEQYF; cdr3_nt: TGTGCCAGCAGTCAGGACAGGGCGTCCGAGCAGTACTTC
j_call: TRBJ2-1; clone_size: NA; cdr3_length: 15; d_call: TRBD2; v_call: TRBV18; cdr3_aa: CASSPPGTSGREQFF; cdr3_nt: TGTGCCAGCTCACCACCGGGGACTAGCGGTAGGGAGCAGTTCTTC
j_call: TRBJ1-1; clone_size: once; cdr3_length: 12; d_call: NA; v_call: TRBV30; cdr3_aa: CAWEQGWTEAFF; cdr3_nt: TGTGCCTGGGAACAGGGATGGACTGAAGCTTTCTTT
j_call: TRBJ2-1; clone_size: NA; cdr3_length: 18; d_call: TRBD2; v_call: TRBV10-2; cdr3_aa: CASSVAPKGGGPSNEQFF; cdr3_nt: TGCGCCAGCAGTGTGGCACCTAAGGGCGGGGGGCCCTCCAATGAGCAGTTCTTC
j_call: TRBJ1-1; clone_size: NA; cdr3_length: 14; d_call: NA; v_call: TRBV9; cdr3_aa: CASSGGRRGTEAFF; cdr3_nt: TGTGCCAGCAGCGGGGGACGGCGGGGCACTGAAGCTTTCTTT
j_call: TRBJ2-7; clone_size: NA; cdr3_length: 13; d_call: NA; v_call: TRBV5-1; cdr3_aa: CASSLLSGYEQYF; cdr3_nt: TGCGCCAGCAGCTTGTTATCGGGGTATGAGCAGTACTTC